This T cell receptor beta chain was documented in a study of shared clonotypes between healthy human individuals. Clones were read by immunoSEQ multiplex PCR, and TCRdb kept only the in-frame ones, dropping some. The sample holds over 95,000 clones, 55% to 80% seen once. The germline CDR1 and CDR2 sequences are SEHNR and FQNEAQ (reference sequence). This CDR3 comprises 14 residues. Trimming took off 1 base at V and 5 bases at J, with 11 bases between the two ends. The sequenced material came from memory CD8+ T cells sorted from blood. As to subset: CD45RO+ cells pooled with CCR7-negative TemRA cells. The clonotype comes from a woman under 40 in good health. The genes are TRBV7-9 and TRBJ1-1; no reliable D call. The CDR3 DNA is TGTGCCAGCAGCTTAGTCCTCCCGGGGACTGAAGCTTTCTTT. This sequence encodes CASSLVLPGTEAFF.